Listed here are 16 T cell receptor beta chains from one sample, sequenced in a study of circulating and synovial CD4+ cells in juvenile arthritis. Generated by immunoSEQ multiplex PCR, the TCRdb table keeps only in-frame clones and is missing some. The profile covers 30,000 to 40,000 clones, with around 95% appearing a single time and around 0.17% taken by the ten largest. Sequences were obtained from CD4+ T cells from blood. The receptors here all came from a human donor with juvenile idiopathic arthritis.

The genes are TRBV4-2 and TRBJ2-2; D perhaps matches TRBD2 (5 bases). Trimming removed 0 bases from V and 0 bases from J, with 8 bases in between. Looked up from germline, CDR1 is LGHNA and CDR2 is YNFKEQ. The length of the CDR3 is 16 residues. The CDR3 loop is CASSQDRGSNTGELFF. The DNA for the CDR3 is TGTGCCAGCAGCCAAGACCGCGGGTCGAACACCGGGGAGCTGTTTTTT.

The CDR3 DNA is TGTGCCAGCAGCCGAGAGTACAGGGGAGGCGCAGATACGCAGTATTTT. It yields the protein CASSREYRGGADTQYF. V is TRBV5-5 and J is TRBJ2-3; weak D call: TRBD1 (7 bases). The CDR3 has 16 amino acids. Germline V gene lookup returns CDR1 SGHKS and CDR2 YYEKEE (reference sequence). Trimming pared 4 bases from V and 4 bases from J, leaving 19 bases between.

The chain links TRBV18 to TRBJ2-3, with 10 bases identical to TRBD2. The CDR3 is made up of 16 amino acids. Looked up from germline, CDR1 is KGHSH and CDR2 is LQKENI. With 2 bases clipped from V and 0 bases from J, the junction kept 2 bases outside the gene matches. CDR3 sequence (DNA): TGTGCCAGCTCACCAGCGACTAGCGGGAGCACAGATACGCAGTATTTT. Translation gives CASSPATSGSTDTQYF.

The chain combines TRBV6-6 with TRBJ1-2; 10 bases fit TRBD1. The V gene's germline CDR1 is MNHNY and CDR2 SVGAGI (reference sequence). This CDR3 has 14 residues. Unmatched junction bases numbered 8, after V lost 5 bases and J lost 8 bases. The CDR3 DNA sequence: TGTGCCAGCAGTGTCCCTGACAGGGGGCACGGCTACACCTTC. Translating it yields CASSVPDRGHGYTF.

The chain employs TRBV6-7 and TRBJ1-2; 10 bases fit TRBD1. TRBV6-7 is flagged as an ORF with uncertain function. The junction had 10 bases not matched to a gene; V was cut back by 6 bases and J by 9 bases. This CDR3 region has 14 residues. The CDR3 here is CASSKQGDRGRYTF. CDR3 nucleotide sequence: TGTGCCAGCAGCAAACAGGGGGACAGGGGACGCTACACCTTC.

The chain uses TRBV4-1 and TRBJ1-1; D perhaps matches TRBD1 (5 bases). The CDR3 consists of 11 residues. Trimming removed 5 bases from V and 11 bases from J, with 12 bases in between. The germline V gene has CDR1 MGHRA and CDR2 YSYEKL. The CDR3 region has the DNA TGCGCCAGCAGCAGGGGTGGGGGGGCTTTCTTT. Its translation is CASSRGGGAFF.

The chain has TRBV5-1 and TRBJ2-5, with 12 bases aligning to TRBD2. With 1 base clipped from V and 4 bases from J, the junction kept 8 bases outside the gene matches. Looked up from germline, CDR1 is SGHRS and CDR2 is YFSETQ. This CDR3 contains 17 residues. This CDR3 is CASSLSLAGGAPETQYF. The CDR3 bases are TGCGCCAGCAGCTTGAGTCTAGCGGGAGGGGCGCCAGAGACCCAGTACTTC. Looking up the rest from reference TRBV5-1 and TRBJ2-5 gives the full variable domain: KAGVTQTPRYLIKTRGQQVTLSCSPISGHRSVSWYQQTPGQGLQFLFEYFSETQRNKGNFPGRFSGRQFSNSRSEMNVSTLELGDSALYLCASSLSLAGGAPETQYFGPGTRLLVL.

The chain uses TRBV7-2 and TRBJ2-5; D gene uncertain. CDR1 and CDR2 from the germline V gene are SGHTA and FQGNSA. The CDR3 has 15 amino acids. The V end lost 1 base, the J end lost 2 bases, and 11 bases lay between the germline ends. The CDR3 reads CASSLGGRRQETQYF. CDR3 DNA: TGTGCCAGCAGCTTAGGCGGCAGAAGACAAGAGACCCAGTACTTC.

The chain is built from TRBV7-2 and TRBJ1-4; D ambiguous. The CDR3 is 16 amino acids. The V gene's germline CDR1 is SGHTA and CDR2 FQGNSA. V was cut by 3 bases and J by 5 bases, with 16 bases left in between. The CDR3 spells CASSFHSPGLNEKLFF. CDR3 DNA: TGTGCCAGCAGCTTCCACTCGCCCGGACTGAATGAAAAACTGTTTTTT.

V and J are TRBV4-1 and TRBJ1-2; 8 bases line up with TRBD1. The CDR3 contains 18 residues. The V gene's germline CDR1 is MGHRA and CDR2 YSYEKL. The ends lost 5 bases at V and 1 base at J; junction bases unmatched: 15. The CDR3 protein is CASSNFAGTGPVNYGYTF. The DNA of the CDR3 is TGCGCCAGCAGCAACTTTGCCGGGACAGGACCAGTTAACTATGGCTACACCTTC.

In DNA, the CDR3 is TGTGCCAGCAGTCAAGCCTACAGCGCAGGGTATGGCTACACCTTC. This codes for CASSQAYSAGYGYTF. The genes are TRBV28 and TRBJ1-2, with D possibly matching TRBD1 (5 bases). Trimming took off 5 bases at V and 5 bases at J, with 18 bases between the two ends. The germline CDR1 and CDR2 sequences are MDHEN and SYDVKM. CDR3 length: 15 amino acids.

V usage is TRBV7-9 and J usage is TRBJ2-3; 12 nucleotides match TRBD2. CDR3 length equals 18 residues. J lost 3 bases, V lost 4 bases, and 11 bases had no gene match. Germline assignment: CDR1 SEHNR and CDR2 FQNEAQ (reference sequence). The CDR3 nucleotides are TGTGCCAGCAGCTCAGGGGTTTCTAGCGGGGGGGCAACAGATACGCAGTATTTT. Protein product: CASSSGVSSGGATDTQYF.

This chain connects TRBV7-3 to TRBJ2-3, with D unclear. The V gene's germline CDR1 is SGHTA and CDR2 FQGTGA. The CDR3 extends over 15 amino acids. V was clipped by 1 base and J by 0 bases, with 8 bases between them. CDR3 in DNA: TGTGCCAGCAGCTTAAGCCCTACTAGCACAGATACGCAGTATTTT. Its translation is CASSLSPTSTDTQYF.

This sequence joins TRBV28 and TRBJ2-5; 7 nucleotides agree with TRBD2. Germline lookup yields CDR1 MDHEN and CDR2 SYDVKM. Trimming cost V 6 bases and J 2 bases; bases outside gene matches: 3. This CDR3 is 13 amino acids long. CDR3 amino acids: CASRAGLQETQYF. The CDR3 nucleotides are TGTGCCAGCAGGGCGGGACTACAAGAGACCCAGTACTTC.

The V call is TRBV2, the J call TRBJ1-1, with D maybe TRBD1 (5 bases). Per germline, CDR1 SNHLY and CDR2 FYNNEI. The CDR3 spans 15 residues. The V end was cut by 1 base, the J end by 1 base, with 10 bases between. The chain's CDR3 is CASSEGGVGNTEAFF. The CDR3 DNA follows: TGTGCCAGCAGTGAAGGGGGGGTCGGGAACACTGAAGCTTTCTTT.

This clone has just one count. The CDR3 spells CASTTDSYYGYTF. In DNA, the CDR3 is TGTGCCAGCACCACGGACAGTTACTATGGCTACACCTTC. The J gene is TRBJ1-2, the V gene TRBV6-4; D is possibly TRBD1 (6 bases). Deletions cut 7 bases from V and 3 bases from J, with 12 bases between. CDR3 size: 13 residues. Looked up from germline, CDR1 is MRHNA and CDR2 is SNTAGT.